The source of this T cell receptor (beta chain) is a study of blood T cell repertoires in COVID-19. Background on the study: The samples span acute and convalescent COVID-19 from the United States, Italy and Spain. Sources were T cells, B-cell-depleted T cells, or PBMCs; the material itself was cDNA or gDNA.

There are a few counts of this clone. As handled by the study authors: Reference gene primer amplification gave estimated nucleated cell counts. Profiling relied on immunoSEQ multiplex PCR, and the TCRdb table lists in-frame clones only, not all of them. V and J calls and clone size are copied from that table; D and trimming were computed from the DNA. Seen here are approximately 200,000 clones, roughly 80% observed once, and the top ten hold about 2.1%. The CDR3 runs 16 residues. The ends lost 1 base at V and 2 bases at J; junction bases unmatched: 0. Germline V CDR1 and CDR2: KGHSH, LQKENI. Input material: peripheral blood. V gene TRBV18 combines with J gene TRBJ2-5; 14 bases align to TRBD2. The TCR originated in a woman aged 60-70 years with acute or convalescent COVID-19. CDR3 loop: CASSPRTSGGQETQYF. The CDR3 nucleotides read TGTGCCAGCTCACCACGGACTAGCGGGGGGCAAGAGACCCAGTACTTC.